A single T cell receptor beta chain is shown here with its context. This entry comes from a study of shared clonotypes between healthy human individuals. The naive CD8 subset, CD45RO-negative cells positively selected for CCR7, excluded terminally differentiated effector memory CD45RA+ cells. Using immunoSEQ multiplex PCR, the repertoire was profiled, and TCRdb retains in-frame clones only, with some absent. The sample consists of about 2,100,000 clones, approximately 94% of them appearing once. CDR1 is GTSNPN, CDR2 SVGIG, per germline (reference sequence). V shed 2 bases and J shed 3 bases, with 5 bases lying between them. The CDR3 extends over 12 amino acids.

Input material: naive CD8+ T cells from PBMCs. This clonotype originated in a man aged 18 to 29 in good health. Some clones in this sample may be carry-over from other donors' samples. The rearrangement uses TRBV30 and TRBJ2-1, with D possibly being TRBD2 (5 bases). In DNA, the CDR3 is TGTGCCTGGAGTAGCGGCTACAATGAGCAGTTCTTC. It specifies CAWSSGYNEQFF.